This T cell receptor beta chain was captured by sequencing in a study of T cell responses to AZD1222 COVID-19 vaccine. Sequencing used immunoSEQ multiplex PCR; TCRdb keeps in-frame clones, though not all of them. This sample carries 180,000 or so clones, approximately 95% of them seen once, and the ten largest clones take about 4%. In the case of this clone: Its antigen is not identified.

Study observations and caveats: Unmutated variant regions are reportedly the target of nearly half of TCRs that are spike-specific.

Per the germline V gene, CDR1 is MDHEN and CDR2 is SYDVKM. Trimming removed 6 bases at V and 9 bases at J, with 12 bases between. CDR3 size: 13 residues. The V and J genes are TRBV28 and TRBJ1-6; a possible D gene is TRBD1 (5 bases). The starting material was peripheral blood, obtained on day 0 of AZD1222 vaccination. The source is an adult in good health. CDR3 residues: CASRGAWRSPLHF. CDR3 bases: TGTGCCAGCAGAGGGGCTTGGCGTTCACCCCTCCACTTT.